This T cell receptor beta chain was identified during a study of shared clonotypes between healthy human individuals (TCRdb year 2020). About the investigation overall: Three men and two women, aged 18 to 49 years, made up the cohort. Libraries were prepared and TCR repertoires were sequenced by different laboratories using diverse techniques, in order to increase sequencing depth and limit assay-specific biases. Per donor, leukapheresis produced somewhere between about 0.85 and 9.5 billion PBMCs. To estimate repertoire size and how much clonotype sharing occurs between individuals, the study deeply sequenced the blood TCR repertoires of five healthy adults. For each donor, three plates each were used for CD4 naive and CD4 memory, two plates were used for CD8 naive, and one plate was used for CD8 memory.

A remark on this clone: Its binding antigen is unknown. No base quality values were provided; no much bigger clone lies one nucleotide off.

The research as a whole found: Estimated clonotype richness was generally larger for naive than for memory subsets. Approximately 5% of naive CD4, 3.5% of naive CD8, roughly 2.5% of memory CD4, and roughly 0.4% of memory CD8 clonotypes were shared across a few donors. Incomplete sequencing was indicated by rarefaction of sorted-subset datasets, despite the large sequencing depth. Pairwise subsampling led to the expectation that sequencing depth would affect the degree of clonotype sharing among donors. Clonotypes shared by all four sorted-subset donors showed higher generation probabilities than non-shared clonotypes. Sampling was restricted to blood, and TCR repertoires in tissue are likely to differ from TCR repertoires in blood. Because the study included only a small number of donors, the genetic and exposure-history diversity represented was limited.

CD8 naive samples were obtained by positive selection for CCR7 among CD45RO-negative cells, yielding a CD45RA+CCR7+ population from which TemRA cells were excluded. The donors were healthy, HIV-negative adults who had no recently reported acute infections or vaccinations. Every donor was a Caucasian adult living in Nashville, Tennessee, USA. Blood was collected by leukapheresis, and PBMCs were isolated by Ficoll-Histopaque density gradient centrifugation and then cryopreserved in liquid nitrogen vapor phase. Purity and quantity of every magnetically sorted T cell population were checked by analytical flow cytometry. Genomic DNA was isolated from each sorted fraction and quantified by UV absorbance on a Nanodrop 2000c. Reading from cysteine to phenylalanine, the CDR3 counts 15 amino acids. Just the 45-base CDR3 DNA is kept, in frame starting at base 1. CDR1 and CDR2, per the germline V gene (reference sequence), are SEHNR and FQNEAQ. The germline V and J ends show losses of 6 bases and 2 bases respectively, and no gene match explains 7 bases of the junction.

Using the deep immunoSEQ assay, multiplex PCR amplified TCR CDR3 regions from genomic DNA. For each cell subset, the extracted genomic DNA was distributed evenly across all wells of several immunoSEQ 96-well plates, and each plate served as one replicate. Each replicate PCR for sorted subsets received 150 to 250 ng genomic DNA, equal to about 30,000 T cell genomes. Purified libraries were quantified with a Qubit 3.0 fluorometer, sized on a Bioanalyzer 2100, and re-quantified with the KAPA Library Quantification kit. Each immunoSEQ 96-well plate was sequenced on its own single-read 150-cycle Illumina NextSeq 550 flow cell. As for the original processing: Because the immunoSEQ output held only junctional sequences and lacked quality scores, the filtering could not match the filtering applied to full-length reads. To assign V/J genes and CDR3, sequences were annotated using PyIR, a Python wrapper for IgBLAST v1.9, with IMGT germline references. Reads were filtered out if the reads had weak V/J assignments (E-value above 1e-6), no CDR3, stop codons, out-of-frame junctions, or ambiguous translated residues. V3J clonotypes were defined as sequences sharing the same inferred V gene, J gene, and CDR3 amino acid sequence. Percentage overlap between repertoires was calculated by dividing the number of shared unique clonotypes by the size of the smaller repertoire. Richness of each repertoire was evaluated using RTK rarefaction, the Chao1 estimator, and Recon v2.1 estimates of unobserved clonotypes. Generation probabilities for all TCRbeta clonotypes obtained by the gDNA method from a handful of donors were computed using OLGA. In TCRdb, the immuneACCESS table is reduced to in-frame sequences with V and J assigned. These tables do not hold every clone; where another copy was compared, an unresolved V gene accounts for under half, and the others remain unexplained. V and J calls and clone size come straight from that table; D and trimming were deduced from the DNA. The sample records millions of clones, approximately 94% of which are singletons. The top ten hold over 1.5% of the sample.

The sequence joins TRBV7-9 to TRBJ2-1, with 7 bases in between that match TRBD1. This sequence was found in a man between 18 and 35 years old in good health. Some clones in this sample may be carry-over from other donors' samples. Sequenced: naive CD8+ T cells from PBMCs. The cell subset or site label on this specimen signifies: CD45RA+CCR7+. The DNA sequence follows: TGTGCCAGCAGGGTTAGACAGGGTACCTACAATGAGCAGTTCTTC. Translation gives CASRVRQGTYNEQFF.